This section outlines one T cell receptor beta chain sequence together with its context. Its antigen remains unidentified. The data originate from a study of cytomegalovirus exposure and HLA in healthy donors. Study results and limitations: The study put some 150 TCR beta chains on its list as cytomegalovirus-associated.

Profiling relied on immunoSEQ multiplex PCR, and the TCRdb table lists in-frame clones only, not all of them. In the table there are tens of thousands of clones, 95% to 96% of which are singletons. Germline CDR1 is LGHNA and CDR2 is YNFKEQ. The CDR3 is 14 amino acids. Deletions cut 0 bases from V and 3 bases from J, with 9 bases between. This rearrangement joins TRBV4-2 to TRBJ2-7; D not resolved. The sequenced sample consisted of PBMCs. The sequence was collected from a woman younger than 30 in good health and CMV-seropositive. Here the CDR3 reads CASSQDRLVYEQYF. The CDR3 region has the DNA TGTGCCAGCAGCCAAGATCGGTTAGTCTACGAGCAGTACTTC.